This T cell receptor beta chain was documented in a study of cytomegalovirus exposure and HLA in healthy donors. Across the study: Within the Caucasian-associated ancestry cluster were roughly 81% of the roughly 360 genotyped donors.

Overall study findings and caveats: Confirmation was obtained in vitro that three CMV-associated chains are specific for CMV antigens.

A multiplex PCR was run with 60 Vbeta primers and 13 Jbeta primers. Using immunoSEQ multiplex PCR, the repertoire was profiled, and TCRdb retains in-frame clones only, with some absent. This table has around 150,000 clones, roughly three quarters appearing once. Remarks on this clone: Its antigen is unknown.

The sequence came from a man aged 25 to 40 in good health and CMV-seronegative. Sequencing used PBMCs.

The CDR3 reads CASSGERGSSYNEQFF. CDR3 nucleotides: TGTGCCAGCAGTGGGGAGCGGGGAAGCTCCTACAATGAGCAGTTCTTC. V usage is TRBV6-6 and J usage is TRBJ2-1; TRBD2 matches at 7 bases. Germline V lookup: CDR1 MNHNY, CDR2 SVGAGI (reference sequence). This CDR3 spans 16 amino acids. Unmatched junction bases numbered 7, after V lost 5 bases and J lost 0 bases.